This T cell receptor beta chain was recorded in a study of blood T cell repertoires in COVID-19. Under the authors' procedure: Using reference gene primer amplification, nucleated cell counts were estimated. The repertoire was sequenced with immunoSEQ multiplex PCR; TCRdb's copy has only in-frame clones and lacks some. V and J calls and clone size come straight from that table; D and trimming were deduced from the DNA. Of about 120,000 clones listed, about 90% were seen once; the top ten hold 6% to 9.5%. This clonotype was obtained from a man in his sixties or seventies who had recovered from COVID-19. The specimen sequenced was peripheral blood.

CDR3 protein: CASSYLGNTEAFF. The CDR3 DNA is TGTGCCAGCAGTTACCTAGGAAACACTGAAGCTTTCTTT. This rearrangement joins TRBV6-6 to TRBJ1-1; D gene uncertain. Germline values: CDR1 MNHNY, CDR2 SVGAGI (reference sequence). This CDR3 is built from 13 residues. V dropped 2 bases and J dropped 2 bases, with 6 bases sitting between them.